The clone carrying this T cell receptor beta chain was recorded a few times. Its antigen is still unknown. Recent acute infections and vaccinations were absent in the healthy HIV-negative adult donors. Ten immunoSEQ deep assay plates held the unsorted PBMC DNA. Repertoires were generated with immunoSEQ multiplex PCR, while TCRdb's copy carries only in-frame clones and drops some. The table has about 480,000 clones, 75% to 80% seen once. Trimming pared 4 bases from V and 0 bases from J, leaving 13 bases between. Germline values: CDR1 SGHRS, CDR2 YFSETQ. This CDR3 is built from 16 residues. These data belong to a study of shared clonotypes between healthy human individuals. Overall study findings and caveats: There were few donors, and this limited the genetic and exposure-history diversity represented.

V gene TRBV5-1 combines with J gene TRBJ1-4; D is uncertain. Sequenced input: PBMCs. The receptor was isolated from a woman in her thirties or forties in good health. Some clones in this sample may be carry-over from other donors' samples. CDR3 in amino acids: CASSPGAQATNEKLFF. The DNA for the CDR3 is TGCGCCAGCAGCCCCGGAGCCCAAGCAACTAATGAAAAACTGTTTTTT.